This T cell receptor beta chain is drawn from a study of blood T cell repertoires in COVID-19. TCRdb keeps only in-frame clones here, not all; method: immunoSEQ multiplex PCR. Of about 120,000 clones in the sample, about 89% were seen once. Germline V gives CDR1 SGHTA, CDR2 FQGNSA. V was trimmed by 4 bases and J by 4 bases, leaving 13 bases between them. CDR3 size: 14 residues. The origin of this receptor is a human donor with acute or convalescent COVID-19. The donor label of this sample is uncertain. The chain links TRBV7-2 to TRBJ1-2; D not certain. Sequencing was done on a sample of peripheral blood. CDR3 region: CASSSERSGYGYTF. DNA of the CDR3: TGTGCCAGCAGCTCAGAGCGCTCCGGCTATGGCTACACCTTC.